One sample yielded the 22 T cell receptor beta chains listed below, sequenced in a study of blood T cell repertoires in COVID-19. Profiled with immunoSEQ multiplex PCR; TCRdb holds only in-frame clones, not every one. Here the sample spans about half a million clones, approximately 91% being singletons. The sample taken for sequencing was PBMCs or T cells enriched from blood (not recorded which). The origin of the receptors is a woman aged 55-70 years who had recovered from COVID-19.

This chain connects TRBV4-1 to TRBJ1-6; TRBD1 matches 8 bases. The CDR3 runs to 16 residues. V trimming: 3 bases; J trimming: 8 bases; junction bases outside the gene matches: 9. Per the germline V gene, CDR1 is MGHRA and CDR2 is YSYEKL. CDR3 bases: TGCGCCAGCAGCCAGGGACAGGCCCCAGGGTATTCACCCCTCCACTTT. Amino acid sequence: CASSQGQAPGYSPLHF.

The gene calls are TRBV5-1 and TRBJ1-2, with 8 bases lining up with TRBD1. The CDR3 runs 15 residues. Germline assignment: CDR1 SGHRS and CDR2 YFSETQ. V shed 0 bases and J 5 bases; nucleotides not matched to a gene: 6. In DNA, the CDR3 is TGCGCCAGCAGCTTGGATCCGGGACAGGTTTATGGCTACACCTTC. The encoded protein is CASSLDPGQVYGYTF.

The chain combines TRBV6-5 with TRBJ1-5, with D perhaps matching TRBD1 (6 bases). Germline CDR1 reads MNHEY; CDR2 reads SVGAGI. There are 15 residues in the CDR3. The V end was cut by 6 bases, the J end by 0 bases, with 12 bases between. The CDR3 DNA follows: TGTGCCAGCAGGCGGACAGCTTATAGCAATCAGCCCCAGCATTTT. Translation: CASRRTAYSNQPQHF.

In this sample, this clone turned up a few times. The chain recombines TRBV2 with TRBJ2-1; D might be TRBD1 (6 bases). CDR1 and CDR2 (germline): SNHLY, FYNNEI. This CDR3 spans 13 amino acids. Trimming removed 0 bases from V and 9 bases from J, with 9 bases in between. The CDR3 sequence: CASSEAQGGEQFF. Written as DNA, the CDR3 is TGTGCCAGCAGTGAAGCACAGGGCGGTGAGCAGTTCTTC. The full variable domain, its missing parts supplied by reference TRBV2 and TRBJ2-1, is EPEVTQTPSHQVTQMGQEVILRCVPISNHLYFYWYRQILGQKVEFLVSFYNNEISEKSEIFDDQFSVERPDGSNFTLKIRSTKLEDSAMYFCASSEAQGGEQFFGPGTRLTVL.

CDR3 nucleotide sequence: TGTGCCAGCAGTGTAAGGCAGGGGACGGGGGCCAAAAACATTCAGTACTTC. Translating it yields CASSVRQGTGAKNIQYF. The chain employs TRBV27 and TRBJ2-4; possibly TRBD1 for D (6 bases). CDR3 size: 17 residues. In germline, CDR1 is MNHEY, CDR2 SMNVEV (reference sequence). V shed 5 bases and J shed 1 base, with 18 bases lying between them.

J is TRBJ2-3 and V is TRBV9, with D maybe TRBD2 (7 bases). Germline assignment: CDR1 SGDLS and CDR2 YYNGEE. This CDR3 has 15 amino acids. The V and J ends lost 4 bases and 0 bases respectively, with 12 bases between them. As DNA, the CDR3 is TGTGCCAGCAGCCCTCGGGGGGCTAGCACAGATACGCAGTATTTT. Protein product: CASSPRGASTDTQYF.

CDR3 region: CATPPLPGEQYV. In DNA form, the CDR3 reads TGTGCCACCCCCCCGCTCCCGGGGGAGCAGTACGTC. This chain uses TRBV24-1 with TRBJ2-7; weak D call: TRBD2 (5 bases). The germline V and J ends were trimmed by 9 bases and 7 bases, with 15 bases remaining between them. Germline CDR1 and CDR2: KGHDR and SFDVKD. This CDR3 spans 12 amino acids.

The chain uses TRBV6-5 and TRBJ1-5; TRBD1 might be the D (5 bases). This CDR3 is built from 12 residues. The germline V gene encodes CDR1 MNHEY and CDR2 SVGAGI. V shed 8 bases and J shed 4 bases, with 9 bases lying between them. CDR3 residues: CASLTGNQPQHF. CDR3 bases: TGTGCCAGCCTAACAGGAAATCAGCCCCAGCATTTT.

V usage is TRBV28 and J usage is TRBJ1-2, with TRBD1 identical over 7 bases. The ends lost 2 bases at V and 8 bases at J; junction bases unmatched: 2. CDR3 length equals 12 residues. Germline CDR1 reads MDHEN; CDR2 reads SYDVKM. The CDR3: CASSLTGVGYTF. The CDR3, as DNA: TGTGCCAGCAGTTTAACAGGGGTGGGCTACACCTTC.

V gene TRBV4-1 combines with J gene TRBJ1-1; 8 nucleotides match TRBD1. The CDR3 totals 15 residues. V lost 1 base and J lost 4; bases outside the gene matches: 5. Germline CDR1 MGHRA, CDR2 YSYEKL. The CDR3: CASSQVNTGGTEAFF. The CDR3 DNA follows: TGCGCCAGCAGCCAAGTTAACACAGGGGGCACTGAAGCTTTCTTT.

J is TRBJ1-2 and V is TRBV15, with D hard to call. Germline CDR1 reads LNHNV; CDR2 reads YYDKDF (reference sequence). The CDR3 consists of 14 residues. Trimming stripped 3 bases from V and 7 bases from J, with 15 bases between. The CDR3 sequence is CATSRDSDGVGYTF. CDR3 coding DNA: TGTGCCACCAGCAGGGACTCCGACGGGGTTGGCTACACCTTC.

The chain combines TRBV27 with TRBJ2-3; a weak D match, TRBD2 (5 bases). V lost 6 bases and J lost 6, with 19 bases in between. Germline assignment: CDR1 MNHEY and CDR2 SMNVEV (reference sequence). There are 15 residues in the CDR3. The chain's CDR3 is CASRPSYSGGDTQYF. CDR3 nucleotide sequence: TGTGCCAGCAGGCCCTCTTACTCGGGCGGGGATACGCAGTATTTT.

V is TRBV18 and J is TRBJ2-2, with 8 nucleotides matching TRBD1. V shed 4 bases and J 5 bases; nucleotides not matched to a gene: 12. The CDR3 spans 17 residues. Germline-derived CDR1 and CDR2 are KGHSH and LQKENI. CDR3 residues: CASSQRRGQGETGELFF. The CDR3 coding sequence is TGTGCCAGCTCACAAAGGCGTGGACAGGGCGAGACCGGGGAGCTGTTTTTT.

The CDR3 reads CASSLAGGSTGELFF. CDR3 nucleotides: TGTGCCAGCAGCCTAGCAGGGGGCAGCACCGGGGAGCTGTTTTTT. The chain has TRBV3-1 (or the pseudogene TRBV3-2) and TRBJ2-2, with 8 bases aligning to TRBD1. The trim removed 4 bases at V and 4 bases at J, leaving 5 bases unmatched. The germline gives CDR1 LGHDT, CDR2 YNNKEL (reference sequence). The CDR3 is 15 residues long.

Here the CDR3 reads CATSRDTSGETQYF. The DNA for the CDR3 is TGTGCCACCAGCAGAGATACTAGCGGAGAGACCCAGTACTTC. The gene calls are TRBV15 and TRBJ2-5; 8 bases align to TRBD2. Germline V CDR1 and CDR2: LNHNV, YYDKDF (reference sequence). The CDR3 loop spans 14 amino acids. With V trimmed by 0 bases and J by 4 bases, 1 base remained unmatched.

This clone was counted only a few times. The chain links TRBV29-1 to TRBJ2-1, with 8 bases aligning to TRBD2. V was pared by 5 bases and J by 8 bases, with 11 bases of the junction left unmatched. The CDR3 consists of 14 residues. Germline V lookup: CDR1 SQVTM, CDR2 ANQGSEA. Here the CDR3 DNA reads TGCAGCGTTTCCCGCGGGGGGCTAAGGGATGAGCAGTTCTTC. Its translation: CSVSRGGLRDEQFF.

The chain links TRBV19 to TRBJ1-5, with 9 positions matching TRBD1. The length of the CDR3 is 18 residues. V shed 0 bases, J shed 7 bases, and the junction held 13 bases outside the gene matches. From germline, CDR1 is LNHDA and CDR2 SQIVND (reference sequence). In DNA, the CDR3 is TGTGCCAGTAGTATAGATCCCCTCTACCGGGACAGGGTACAGCCCCAGCATTTT. Amino acid sequence: CASSIDPLYRDRVQPQHF.

This chain joins TRBV5-1 and TRBJ2-7; 8 nucleotides align to TRBD1. V was clipped by 4 bases and J by 0 bases; unmatched bases: 6. Germline V gene data show CDR1 as SGHRS and CDR2 as YFSETQ. This CDR3 comprises 15 residues. The DNA for the CDR3 is TGCGCCAGCAGCGAAACAGGGGGTTCCTCCTACGAGCAGTACTTC. Its translation: CASSETGGSSYEQYF. Based on the CDR3 plus reference TRBV5-1 and TRBJ2-7, the full variable domain is KAGVTQTPRYLIKTRGQQVTLSCSPISGHRSVSWYQQTPGQGLQFLFEYFSETQRNKGNFPGRFSGRQFSNSRSEMNVSTLELGDSALYLCASSETGGSSYEQYFGPGTRLTVT.

This clone was recorded a few times. The chain recombines TRBV27 with TRBJ1-1, with D tentatively TRBD1 (5 bases). Trimming removed 3 bases from V and 0 bases from J, with 17 bases in between. CDR3 length: 17 residues. The germline V gene encodes CDR1 MNHEY and CDR2 SMNVEV (reference sequence). CDR3 sequence (DNA): TGTGCCAGCAGTTTTCACCAGGGAAATTTCCTGAACACTGAAGCTTTCTTT. Translation gives CASSFHQGNFLNTEAFF.

The chain couples TRBV19 to TRBJ2-7; 8 bases line up with TRBD1. With 2 bases clipped from V and 4 bases from J, the junction kept 10 bases outside the gene matches. This CDR3 is 16 amino acids long. CDR1 is LNHDA, CDR2 SQIVND, per germline (reference sequence). The chain's CDR3 is CASSIMVQGAAYEQYV. DNA for the CDR3: TGTGCCAGTAGTATAATGGTTCAGGGGGCGGCATACGAGCAGTACGTC.

The chain uses TRBV2 and TRBJ2-1; D might be TRBD2 (5 bases). Per the germline V gene, CDR1 is SNHLY and CDR2 is FYNNEI. V was pared by 2 bases and J by 4 bases, with 12 bases between. CDR3 length: 15 residues. Written as DNA, the CDR3 is TGTGCCAGCAGTGAACTGGGGAGCGGTTACAATGAGCAGTTCTTC. The encoded protein is CASSELGSGYNEQFF.

The V gene is TRBV5-1, the J gene TRBJ1-4, with 7 bases aligning to TRBD1. Germline CDR1 is SGHRS and CDR2 is YFSETQ. The CDR3 is 13 amino acids. The V and J ends lost 2 bases and 8 bases, in that order; junction bases with no gene match: 3. This chain's CDR3 is CASSFRGEEKLFF. CDR3 nucleotides: TGCGCCAGCAGCTTCAGGGGGGAGGAAAAACTGTTTTTT.